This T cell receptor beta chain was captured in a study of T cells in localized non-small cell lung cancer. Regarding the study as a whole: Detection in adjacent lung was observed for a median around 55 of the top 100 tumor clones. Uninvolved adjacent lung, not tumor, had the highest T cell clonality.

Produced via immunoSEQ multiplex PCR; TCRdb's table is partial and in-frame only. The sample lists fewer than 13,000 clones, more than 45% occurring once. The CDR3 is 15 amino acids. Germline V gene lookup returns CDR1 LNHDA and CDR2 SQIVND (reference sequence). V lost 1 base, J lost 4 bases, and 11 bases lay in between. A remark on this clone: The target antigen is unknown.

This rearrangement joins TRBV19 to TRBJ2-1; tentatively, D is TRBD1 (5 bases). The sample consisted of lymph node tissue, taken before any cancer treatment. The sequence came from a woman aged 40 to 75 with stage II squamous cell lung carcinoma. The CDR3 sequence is CASSIGGIRYNEQFF. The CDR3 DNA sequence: TGTGCCAGTAGTATAGGGGGCATAAGGTACAATGAGCAGTTCTTC.